Sequencing of this T cell receptor (beta chain) was carried out in a study of T cells in Graves' hyperthyroidism and ophthalmopathy. The study's findings and limits: Ophthalmopathy was separated from stable hyperthyroidism by a 13 V-J model.

Authors of the study amplified TCR beta CDR3 regions from RNA transcripts. A first-round RT-PCR of the TCR CDR3 used the HTBI primer set. TCRdb fed the multiplex PCR reads into MiXCR, producing one record per CDR3 protein. The sample has around 300,000 distinct CDR3 sequences, roughly 15% seen once. Diagnoses used clinical symptoms, serum thyroxine and TRAb, thyroid ultrasound and orbital computed tomography. The blood specimen was taken at initial hyperthyroidism diagnosis, before any ophthalmopathy symptoms. Regarding this clonotype: Its antigen is not identified. The germline gene is not matched at one end of the junction; a read error may be the cause.

The CDR3 contains 16 residues. Germline CDR1 reads MDHEN; CDR2 reads SYDVKM. Specimen: blood. This sequence joins TRBV28 and TRBJ2-2; 12 bases agree with TRBD2. The sequence came from a woman in her fifties or sixties with Graves' hyperthyroidism that later progressed to Graves' ophthalmopathy. CDR3 protein: CASSPSGRANTGELFF. The CDR3 DNA reads as TGTGCTAGCAGTCCTAGCGGGAGGGCGAACACCGGGGAGCTGTTTTTT.